This T cell receptor beta chain was captured in a study of cytomegalovirus exposure and HLA in healthy donors. Study in general: Earlier findings included 117 million unique TCR beta sequences obtained from about 180 million T cells.

As to this clone: Its matching antigen is unknown.

Study-wide results and caveats: From TCR beta sequences, most subjects' HLA-A and HLA-B alleles were reportedly predicted accurately. In a later analysis, the majority of CMV-associated beta chains seemingly showed HLA restriction. TCR beta chains associated with HLA were, in a later analysis, more clonally expanded than equally common others.

CDR1 and CDR2 from the germline V gene are SGHVS and FQNEAQ. The CDR3 consists of 15 residues. This PCR relied on a set of 60 Vbeta primers and 13 Jbeta primers. Profiling relied on immunoSEQ multiplex PCR, and the TCRdb table lists in-frame clones only, not all of them. Here the sample spans about 150,000 clones, 76% being singletons. Sequenced sample: PBMCs. The chain has TRBV7-8 and TRBJ2-5; 7 bases line up with TRBD1. Near its end, the DNA agrees better with TRBJ2-7, so the J call may be wrong. The origin of this receptor is a woman aged 40-49 years in good health and CMV-seronegative. CDR3 sequence reads: CASSLGGTVGYEQYF. The CDR3 coding sequence is TGTGCCAGCAGCTTAGGAGGGACAGTTGGCTACGAGCAGTACTTC.